Listed here are 20 T cell receptor beta chains from one sample, sequenced in a study of T cell responses to AZD1222 COVID-19 vaccine. The table came from immunoSEQ multiplex PCR; TCRdb's copy has only in-frame clones and leaves some out. The table lists about 170,000 clones, roughly nine tenths of them singletons. The material was peripheral blood, obtained on day 0 of AZD1222 vaccination. All receptors derive from an adult in good health.

The chain has TRBV29-1 and TRBJ1-1; the D gene is possibly TRBD1 (5 bases). CDR1 and CDR2 (germline): SQVTM, ANQGSEA. Trimming took 7 bases from V and 0 from J, leaving 15 bases between them. The CDR3 consists of 14 residues. The CDR3 reads CSGSFPDMNTEAFF. CDR3 bases: TGCAGCGGTAGTTTCCCGGACATGAACACTGAAGCTTTCTTT.

This clone showed up just a few times. The chain has TRBV15 and TRBJ1-5; 7 positions match TRBD1. The CDR3 sequence is 15 residues long. With 0 bases clipped from V and 9 bases from J, the junction kept 8 bases outside the gene matches. Germline CDR1 is LNHNV and CDR2 is YYDKDF (reference sequence). The CDR3 DNA reads as TGTGCCACCAGCAGAGATCGAGGGGGCGCCCGGCCCCAGCATTTT. This codes for CATSRDRGGARPQHF.

This clone was observed a single time. CDR3: CASSPAGPAVRNSPLHF. Here the CDR3 DNA reads TGTGCCAGCTCACCGGCGGGTCCGGCGGTTAGAAATTCACCCCTCCACTTT. The J gene is TRBJ1-6, the V gene TRBV18; D remains unclear. Germline lookup yields CDR1 KGHSH and CDR2 LQKENI. Deletions cut 3 bases from V and 7 bases from J, with 19 bases between. The CDR3 runs 17 residues.

The rearrangement links TRBV27 to TRBJ1-1; perhaps TRBD1 as D (6 bases). CDR1 is MNHEY and CDR2 is SMNVEV in the germline V gene (reference sequence). The CDR3 runs to 12 residues. The ends were cut back, 6 bases at V and 5 bases at J, with 10 bases in the middle. CDR3 region: CASSHTGTEAFF. The CDR3 DNA is TGTGCCAGCAGCCATACAGGGACTGAAGCTTTCTTT.

The chain is built from TRBV5-6 and TRBJ1-2; D is ambiguous. V lost 1 base to trimming and J lost 1 base, with 11 bases between them. Germline V gene data show CDR1 as SGHDT and CDR2 as YYEEEE. The CDR3 sequence is 15 residues long. This CDR3 is CASSLSDQLNYGYTF. The CDR3 nucleotides read TGTGCCAGCAGCTTGAGCGACCAGCTTAACTATGGCTACACCTTC.

The CDR3 region has the DNA TGTGCCAGTAGTATGAGACAGGCCCGGGAGAATCAGCCCCAGCATTTT. This gives the protein CASSMRQARENQPQHF. This chain connects TRBV19 to TRBJ1-5, with a tentative D call TRBD1 (6 bases). The germline V gene has CDR1 LNHDA and CDR2 SQIVND (reference sequence). The CDR3 runs 16 residues. Trimming stripped 3 bases from V and 4 bases from J, with 16 bases between.

The chain joins TRBV6-6 to TRBJ1-4, with unresolved D. V dropped 3 bases and J dropped 0 bases, with 5 bases sitting between them. The V gene's germline CDR1 is MNHNY and CDR2 SVGAGI (reference sequence). The CDR3 totals 14 residues. CDR3 coding DNA: TGTGCCAGCAGTTATTACACAACTAATGAAAAACTGTTTTTT. It encodes CASSYYTTNEKLFF.

The V and J genes are TRBV6-5 and TRBJ1-3; the match to TRBD1 covers 9 bases. This CDR3 region has 13 residues. In germline, CDR1 is MNHEY, CDR2 SVGAGI. Trimming took 6 bases from V and 8 from J; bases not matched to a gene: 5. This CDR3 is CASRVQGADTIYF. CDR3 nucleotide sequence: TGTGCCAGCAGAGTACAGGGGGCGGACACCATATATTTT.

This sequence joins TRBV9 and TRBJ2-3; TRBD2 matches 13 bases. The trim removed 0 bases at V and 1 base at J, leaving 2 bases unmatched. This CDR3 contains 17 residues. The V gene's germline CDR1 is SGDLS and CDR2 YYNGEE. The CDR3 DNA follows: TGTGCCAGCAGCGTAGGGGGGACTAGCGGGGGCACAGATACGCAGTATTTT. Protein sequence: CASSVGGTSGGTDTQYF.

This clone was seen only once. The chain couples TRBV7-3 to TRBJ2-2; TRBD1 matches 8 bases. Germline V lookup: CDR1 SGHTA, CDR2 FQGTGA. The CDR3 is 16 amino acids. The J segment lost 4 bases and the V segment lost 4 bases, leaving 8 bases of the junction unmatched. CDR3 nucleotide sequence: TGTGCCAGCAGCTCGGACAGGGCCCGTATCACCGGGGAGCTGTTTTTT. Protein sequence: CASSSDRARITGELFF. The variable domain in full, with the rest retrieved from reference TRBV7-3 and TRBJ2-2, is GAGVSQTPSNKVTEKGKYVELRCDPISGHTALYWYRQSLGQGPEFLIYFQGTGAADDSGLPNDRFFAVRPEGSVSTLKIQRTERGDSAVYLCASSSDRARITGELFFGEGSRLTVL.

The J gene is TRBJ1-3, the V gene TRBV6-5, with D tentatively TRBD1 (6 bases). The CDR3 is 14 residues long. V lost 8 bases, J lost 3 bases, and 14 bases lay in between. Germline assignment: CDR1 MNHEY and CDR2 SVGAGI. Here the CDR3 DNA reads TGTGCCAGCCAACCAGGGGTCATTGGAAACACCATATATTTT. Translated: CASQPGVIGNTIYF.

This chain uses TRBV7-6 with TRBJ2-7; 10 positions agree with TRBD1. Per germline, CDR1 SGHVS and CDR2 FNYEAQ. The CDR3 loop spans 20 amino acids. The J segment lost 2 bases and the V segment lost 4 bases, leaving 20 bases of the junction unmatched. The CDR3 bases are TGTGCCAGCAGCTCCCGCGGGGGGACAGGGGCCGTCCTACCCCCCTACGAGCAGTACTTC. This sequence encodes CASSSRGGTGAVLPPYEQYF.

V gene TRBV7-3 combines with J gene TRBJ2-5, with unresolved D. V was trimmed by 1 base and J by 1 base, leaving 10 bases between them. This CDR3 contains 15 residues. The V gene's germline CDR1 is SGHTA and CDR2 FQGTGA. The CDR3 spells CASSLSGTLQETQYF. DNA for the CDR3: TGTGCCAGCAGCTTAAGCGGCACACTCCAAGAGACCCAGTACTTC.

The sample holds one count of this clone. The CDR3, as DNA: TGCGCCAGCAGCCTGGGACAGGAGAATGAAAAACTGTTTTTT. Its protein product is CASSLGQENEKLFF. This rearrangement joins TRBV5-1 to TRBJ1-4; 8 bases map to TRBD1. J lost 5 bases, V lost 4 bases, and 4 bases had no gene match. CDR1 SGHRS and CDR2 YFSETQ come from the germline V gene. CDR3 length: 14 amino acids.

The chain joins TRBV6-5 to TRBJ2-5, with 9 bases matching TRBD1. Germline-derived CDR1 and CDR2 are MNHEY and SVGAGI. The CDR3 contains 13 residues. J lost 7 bases, V lost 4 bases, and 4 bases had no gene match. CDR3 in amino acids: CASSLQGQGTQYF. The CDR3 DNA follows: TGTGCCAGCAGTTTACAGGGACAGGGGACCCAGTACTTC.

The chain employs TRBV28 and TRBJ1-5; no clear D. CDR3 length: 13 residues. V was trimmed by 9 bases and J by 7 bases, leaving 16 bases between them. From germline, CDR1 is MDHEN and CDR2 SYDVKM. CDR3 amino acids: CASYVVAGQPQHF. The DNA of the CDR3 is TGTGCCAGTTATGTCGTCGCCGGGCAGCCCCAGCATTTT.

The gene calls are TRBV7-8 and TRBJ2-7; 10 nucleotides align to TRBD1. V shed 0 bases, J shed 9 bases, and the junction held 8 bases outside the gene matches. CDR1 is SGHVS and CDR2 is FQNEAQ in the germline V gene. The CDR3 sequence is 15 residues long. The CDR3 nucleotides are TGTGCCAGCAGCTTAGCAAACTCCGGGACAGGGGTGCAGTACTTC. As protein: CASSLANSGTGVQYF. The full variable domain, completed using reference TRBV7-8 and TRBJ2-7, is GAGVSQSPRYKVAKRGQDVALRCDPISGHVSLFWYQQALGQGPEFLTYFQNEAQLDKSGLPSDRFFAERPEGSVSTLKIQRTQQEDSAVYLCASSLANSGTGVQYFGPGTRLTVT.

This chain links TRBV6-1 with TRBJ2-5; D may be TRBD1 or TRBD2 (7 bases each). This CDR3 has 16 amino acids. V lost 5 bases and J lost 1, with 17 bases in between. Germline values: CDR1 MNHNS, CDR2 SASEGT. The CDR3 DNA follows: TGTGCCAGCAGTAAAGGGAGGGGGCTAGGCCAAGAGACCCAGTACTTC. Translation: CASSKGRGLGQETQYF.

The chain is built from TRBV6-5 and TRBJ2-2, with 14 bases fitting TRBD2. Trimming at V came to 7 bases and at J to 7 bases, leaving 5 bases not matched to a gene. The CDR3 is 15 residues long. Germline V gives CDR1 MNHEY, CDR2 SVGAGI. The CDR3 loop is CASIGLAGGLGELFF. As DNA, the CDR3 is TGTGCCAGCATCGGACTAGCGGGGGGACTCGGGGAGCTGTTTTTT.

The chain couples TRBV7-9 to TRBJ1-1, with 7 bases lining up with TRBD1. Per the germline V gene, CDR1 is SEHNR and CDR2 is FQNEAQ (reference sequence). With V trimmed by 3 bases and J by 2 bases, 9 bases remained unmatched. This CDR3 region has 16 residues. The CDR3 protein is CASSFLTDRPNTEAFF. CDR3 bases: TGTGCCAGCAGCTTCCTAACGGACAGGCCTAACACTGAAGCTTTCTTT.